The 22 T cell receptor beta chains listed next were all sequenced from one sample in a study of cytomegalovirus exposure and HLA in healthy donors. The PCR used 60 Vbeta and 13 Jbeta primers. Here immunoSEQ multiplex PCR was the method, and the copy in TCRdb shows in-frame clones only, minus some. This sample yields 95,000 to 100,000 clones, of which roughly four fifths are seen a single time; less than 11% belongs to the top ten. Sequences were obtained from PBMCs. The source is a man aged 45 to 65 in good health and CMV-seronegative.

This chain's CDR3 is CASSVGQGISGQYF. The CDR3 region has the DNA TGTGCCAGCAGCGTGGGTCAGGGCATCTCCGGGCAGTACTTC. The V gene is TRBV9, the J gene TRBJ2-7; perhaps TRBD1 as D (5 bases). This CDR3 spans 14 amino acids. Germline V gene data show CDR1 as SGDLS and CDR2 as YYNGEE. V lost 2 bases to trimming and J lost 9 bases, with 18 bases between them.

The chain has TRBV9 and TRBJ2-1, with D maybe TRBD1 (5 bases). Germline lookup yields CDR1 SGDLS and CDR2 YYNGEE. This CDR3 has 13 amino acids. V was trimmed by 3 bases and J by 5 bases, leaving 9 bases between them. The CDR3 region is CASSGLDNNEQFF. The CDR3, as DNA: TGTGCCAGCAGCGGGCTGGACAACAATGAGCAGTTCTTC.

The rearrangement joins TRBV15 to TRBJ1-5; weak D call: TRBD1 (6 bases). The CDR3 runs to 14 residues. Trimming removed 9 bases at V and 1 base at J, with 13 bases between. Germline-derived CDR1 and CDR2 are LNHNV and YYDKDF (reference sequence). The CDR3 DNA sequence: TGTGCCACGTCCTGGGGGGGCAGCAATCAGCCCCAGCATTTT. Its translation: CATSWGGSNQPQHF. The full variable domain, in which reference TRBV15 and TRBJ1-5 provide the parts outside the CDR3, is DAMVIQNPRYQVTQFGKPVTLSCSQTLNHNVMYWYQQKSSQAPKLLFHYYDKDFNNEADTPDNFQSRRPNTSFCFLDIRSPGLGDTAMYLCATSWGGSNQPQHFGDGTRLSIL.

Only a few counts were recorded for this clone. At the DNA level, this CDR3 is encoded by other sequences in the same sample as well. The J gene is TRBJ2-1, the V gene TRBV28; 7 nucleotides line up with TRBD1. The CDR3 is 14 amino acids. J gave up 3 bases and V 6 bases, and 5 bases lay outside the gene matches. Looked up from germline, CDR1 is MDHEN and CDR2 is SYDVKM. CDR3 bases: TGTGCCAGCAGACAACCAGGGGGCTACAATGAGCAGTTCTTC. It specifies CASRQPGGYNEQFF.

This clone has only a few counts. The genes are TRBV18 and TRBJ2-7; 8 nucleotides align to TRBD1. Looked up from germline, CDR1 is KGHSH and CDR2 is LQKENI. CDR3 length: 15 amino acids. V was pared by 3 bases and J by 3 bases, with 7 bases of the junction left unmatched. The CDR3 is CASSPPGTGIYEQYF. Written as DNA, the CDR3 is TGTGCCAGCTCACCGCCCGGGACAGGAATCTACGAGCAGTACTTC.

This chain links TRBV5-4 with TRBJ1-4, with 7 bases that match TRBD1. This CDR3 is built from 14 residues. The V gene end was trimmed by 4 bases and the J gene end by 7 bases; junction bases not matched to a gene: 7. CDR1 and CDR2 from the germline V gene are SGHNT and YYREEE (reference sequence). CDR3 loop: CASSIGTAFEKLFF. The CDR3 DNA reads as TGTGCCAGCAGCATTGGGACAGCCTTTGAAAAACTGTTTTTT.

The table lists this clone with a few counts. This CDR3 reads CASSQEKFGTTYEQYF. DNA of the CDR3: TGCGCCAGCAGCCAAGAAAAATTCGGGACAACCTACGAGCAGTACTTC. V gene TRBV4-3 combines with J gene TRBJ2-7; weak D call: TRBD1 (6 bases). The CDR3 runs to 16 residues. Trimming left V 0 bases short and J 2 bases short, with 14 bases between. Germline V gene lookup returns CDR1 LGHNA and CDR2 YSLEER.

In its sample, this clone was seen once. The V gene is TRBV15, the J gene TRBJ2-1; 7 bases are shared with TRBD2. V was clipped by 0 bases and J by 9 bases; unmatched bases: 14. The CDR3 consists of 17 residues. Looked up from germline, CDR1 is LNHNV and CDR2 is YYDKDF (reference sequence). The CDR3 here is CATSRERRLAGAGEQFF. CDR3 bases: TGTGCCACCAGCAGAGAGAGGAGGTTAGCGGGTGCCGGTGAGCAGTTCTTC. Combining the CDR3 with reference TRBV15 and TRBJ2-1 gives the whole variable domain DAMVIQNPRYQVTQFGKPVTLSCSQTLNHNVMYWYQQKSSQAPKLLFHYYDKDFNNEADTPDNFQSRRPNTSFCFLDIRSPGLGDTAMYLCATSRERRLAGAGEQFFGPGTRLTVL.

The gene calls are TRBV28 and TRBJ1-2; unclear D gene. Germline CDR1 reads MDHEN; CDR2 reads SYDVKM. This CDR3 is built from 15 residues. V was clipped by 2 bases and J by 4 bases, with 14 bases between them. The CDR3 loop reads CASSLKAGGLYGYTF. CDR3 in DNA: TGTGCCAGCAGTTTAAAGGCAGGCGGGCTCTATGGCTACACCTTC.

The count of this clone is one. This rearrangement joins TRBV30 to TRBJ1-3; the D is unclear. Looked up from germline, CDR1 is GTSNPN and CDR2 is SVGIG (reference sequence). The CDR3 has 14 amino acids. The V end was cut by 5 bases, the J end by 0 bases, with 11 bases between. The CDR3 sequence is CAWGPGFSGNTIYF. DNA of the CDR3: TGTGCCTGGGGACCGGGGTTCTCTGGAAACACCATATATTTT.

As to this clone: The junction departs from germline at one end; a sequencing error may be responsible. The CDR3 sequence is CATRLAGPPSYEDF. CDR3 DNA sequence: TGTGCCACGCGACTAGCGGGTCCACCCTCGTACGAGGACTTC. The chain recombines TRBV10-3 with TRBJ2-7, with 10 bases fitting TRBD2. CDR3 length: 14 amino acids. Germline assignment: CDR1 ENHRY and CDR2 SYGVKD.

This clone has only one observation. This chain connects TRBV29-1 to TRBJ2-3; 10 bases are a match to TRBD1. The CDR3 loop spans 14 amino acids. V lost 7 bases to trimming and J lost 0 bases; unmatched junction nucleotides: 4. CDR1 is SQVTM, CDR2 ANQGSEA, per germline. CDR3 region: CSGGTGVSTDTQYF. CDR3 bases: TGCAGCGGGGGGACAGGGGTTAGCACAGATACGCAGTATTTT.

V and J are TRBV19 and TRBJ2-1, with TRBD2 identical over 11 bases. V trimming: 6 bases; J trimming: 4 bases; junction bases outside the gene matches: 2. Germline CDR1 LNHDA, CDR2 SQIVND (reference sequence). The CDR3 sequence is 14 residues long. In DNA, the CDR3 is TGTGCCAGTAGAGGGACTAGCGGATACAATGAGCAGTTCTTC. As protein: CASRGTSGYNEQFF.

This clone was seen a few times. The chain uses TRBV30 and TRBJ2-7; a weak D match, TRBD2 (5 bases). The CDR3 runs 13 residues. V was clipped by 2 bases and J by 10 bases, with 18 bases between them. In germline, CDR1 is GTSNPN, CDR2 SVGIG (reference sequence). CDR3 DNA sequence: TGTGCCTGGAGTATTCCCGGACTTACCGTCCAGTACTTC. Its protein product is CAWSIPGLTVQYF. The whole variable domain, filled in from reference TRBV30 and TRBJ2-7, reads SQTIHQWPATLVQPVGSPLSLECTVEGTSNPNLYWYRQAAGRGLQLLFYSVGIGQISSEVPQNLSASRPQDRQFILSSKKLLLSDSGFYLCAWSIPGLTVQYFGPGTRLTVT.

The chain recombines TRBV7-9 with TRBJ1-2; D may be TRBD1 (6 bases). The CDR3 runs 14 residues. Trimming pared 5 bases from V and 3 bases from J, leaving 13 bases between. Per the germline V gene, CDR1 is SEHNR and CDR2 is FQNEAQ (reference sequence). The CDR3 sequence is CASSRTGSDYGYTF. The CDR3 nucleotides are TGTGCCAGCAGCCGAACAGGGTCGGACTATGGCTACACCTTC.

V and J are TRBV18 and TRBJ1-2; 8 positions agree with TRBD1. Germline CDR1 is KGHSH and CDR2 is LQKENI. The CDR3 has 13 residues. V gave up 5 bases and J gave up 8 bases; unmatched junction bases: 7. CDR3 sequence: CASSTQGADGYTF. The CDR3 region has the DNA TGTGCCAGCTCAACTCAGGGGGCGGACGGCTACACCTTC.

J is TRBJ2-7 and V is TRBV6-5; 11 nucleotides agree with TRBD1. Trimming at V came to 2 bases and at J to 6 bases, leaving 6 bases not matched to a gene. The germline V gene has CDR1 MNHEY and CDR2 SVGAGI. The length of the CDR3 is 15 residues. The CDR3: CASSYRDRGISEQYF. The CDR3, as DNA: TGTGCCAGCAGTTACCGGGACAGGGGGATTTCCGAGCAGTACTTC.

As for this clone: An end of the junction differs from the germline gene, which may be a read error. The DNA for the CDR3 is TGTGCTAGCAGTTCCCGGGGAGGGGGCACCGGGGAGCTGTTTTTT. It yields the protein CASSSRGGGTGELFF. This chain links TRBV27 with TRBJ2-2; possibly TRBD2 for D (7 bases). Germline V gives CDR1 MNHEY, CDR2 SMNVEV (reference sequence). The CDR3 extends over 15 amino acids.

The CDR3 DNA sequence: TGTGCCACCCTCGGGGGGACAGATACGCAGTATTTT. Residues: CATLGGTDTQYF. The gene calls are TRBV6-4 and TRBJ2-3; 7 bases map to TRBD2. Germline trimming cut 10 bases from V and 3 bases from J; bases unmatched to any gene: 4. Germline loops: CDR1 MRHNA, CDR2 SNTAGT. The CDR3 runs to 12 residues.

The chain recombines TRBV29-1 with TRBJ2-2, with 8 bases identical to TRBD1. Germline CDR1 SQVTM, CDR2 ANQGSEA. The CDR3 is made up of 15 amino acids. J was trimmed by 5 bases and V by 4 bases; bases with no gene match: 9. In DNA, the CDR3 is TGCAGCGTTGGTTCTGGACAGGGAGGAACCGGGGAGCTGTTTTTT. Its translation is CSVGSGQGGTGELFF.

This clone was counted once. This chain joins TRBV4-3 and TRBJ1-5, with D tentatively TRBD1 (5 bases). The CDR3 is made up of 15 amino acids. Germline CDR1 and CDR2: LGHNA and YSLEER. Deletions cut 0 bases from V and 5 bases from J, with 11 bases between. CDR3 bases: TGCGCCAGCAGCCAAGATATCGGGGGGGATCAGCCCCAGCATTTT. Protein sequence: CASSQDIGGDQPQHF.

The rearrangement links TRBV29-1 to TRBJ2-3; D is unclear. This CDR3 is 11 amino acids long. Trimming left V 3 bases short and J 2 bases short, with 3 bases between. The germline gives CDR1 SQVTM, CDR2 ANQGSEA. The CDR3 loop is CSVDSTDTQYF. The CDR3 DNA is TGCAGCGTTGACTCCACAGATACGCAGTATTTT.